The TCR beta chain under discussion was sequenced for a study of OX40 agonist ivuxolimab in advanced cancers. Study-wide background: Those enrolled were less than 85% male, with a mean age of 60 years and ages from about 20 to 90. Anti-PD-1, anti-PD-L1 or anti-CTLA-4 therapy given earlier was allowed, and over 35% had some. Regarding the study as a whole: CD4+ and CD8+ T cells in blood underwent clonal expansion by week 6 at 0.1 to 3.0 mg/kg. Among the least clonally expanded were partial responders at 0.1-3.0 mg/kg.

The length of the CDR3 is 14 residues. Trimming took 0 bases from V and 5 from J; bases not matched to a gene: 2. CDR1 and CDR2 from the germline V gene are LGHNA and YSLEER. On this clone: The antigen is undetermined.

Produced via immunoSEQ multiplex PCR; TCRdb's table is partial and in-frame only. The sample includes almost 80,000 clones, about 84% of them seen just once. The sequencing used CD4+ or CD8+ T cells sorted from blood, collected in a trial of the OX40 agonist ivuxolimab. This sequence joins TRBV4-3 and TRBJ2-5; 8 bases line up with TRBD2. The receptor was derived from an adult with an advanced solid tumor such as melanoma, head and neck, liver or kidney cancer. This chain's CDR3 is CASSQDAGGETQYF. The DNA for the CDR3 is TGCGCCAGCAGCCAAGATGCGGGAGGCGAGACCCAGTACTTC.